This is a list of T cell receptor beta chains from one sample in a study of beta chain features in type 1 diabetes. TCRdb's copy holds only in-frame clones and misses some; the assay was immunoSEQ multiplex PCR. The table records 900,000 or so clones, about a sixth of them present only once. Sequenced: naive CD4+ T cells from blood. These receptors were collected from a woman aged 18-29 years in good health. Each CDR3 is given with its conserved first and last residue. The order of the fields is V gene, clone size, D gene, J gene, CDR3 DNA, CDR3 protein. D genes are given only for firm matches. Size values are once, few and many counts, or a class for expanded clones, and some rows have none.

V: TRBV5-1; size: -; D: -; J: TRBJ2-7; DNA: TGCGCCAGCAGCTTGCAGGGTTCGTCCACCTACGAGCAGTACTTC; CDR3: CASSLQGSSTYEQYF
V: TRBV5-8; size: -; D: -; J: TRBJ2-1; DNA: TGTGCCAGCAGCTTGGGGCAGTCATACAATGAGCAGTTCTTC; CDR3: CASSLGQSYNEQFF
V: TRBV28; size: -; D: -; J: TRBJ2-1; DNA: TGTGCCAGCAGGAGTGGTTCGGCGACTGAGCAGTTCTTC; CDR3: CASRSGSATEQFF
V: TRBV5-6; size: -; D: -; J: TRBJ2-5; DNA: TGTGCCAGCAGCCTCACAGGAGGACAAGAGACCCAGTACTTC; CDR3: CASSLTGGQETQYF
V: TRBV9; size: -; D: TRBD2; J: TRBJ2-3; DNA: TGTGCCAGCAGCCCCTCCAGGCGGGAGCTAGATACGCAGTATTTT; CDR3: CASSPSRRELDTQYF
V: TRBV5-1; size: -; D: -; J: TRBJ2-1; DNA: TGCGCCAGCAGCCAAGAGTCCCGGAGGGAGCAGTTCTTC; CDR3: CASSQESRREQFF
V: TRBV2; size: -; D: -; J: TRBJ2-7; DNA: TGTGCCAGCAGGCGACAGGCGTCGAGCTCCTACGAGCAGTACTTC; CDR3: CASRRQASSSYEQYF
V: TRBV11-2; size: -; D: -; J: TRBJ2-3; DNA: TGTGCCAGCAGCTTACAACAGGGTCATACGCAGTATTTT; CDR3: CASSLQQGHTQYF
V: TRBV19; size: -; D: -; J: TRBJ2-7; DNA: TGTGCCAGTAGTATCTCTGCGGGTTCCTACGAGCAGTACTTC; CDR3: CASSISAGSYEQYF
V: TRBV2; size: -; D: TRBD1; J: TRBJ1-1; DNA: TGTGCCATCCAGCAGGGGGACAGGGGGTTTGCTTTCTTT; CDR3: CAIQQGDRGFAFF
V: TRBV29-1; size: -; D: TRBD2; J: TRBJ2-7; DNA: TGCAGCGTTGTTGCGGGAGGGCCCTACTACGAGCAGTACTTC; CDR3: CSVVAGGPYYEQYF
V: TRBV7-3; size: -; D: TRBD1; J: TRBJ1-5; DNA: TGTGCCAGCAGCGACACCCACAGGGGGCACGGTCAGCCCCAGCATTTT; CDR3: CASSDTHRGHGQPQHF
V: TRBV11-2; size: few; D: -; J: TRBJ2-7; DNA: TGTGCCAGCAGCTTAGAACTCGCGAGGGAGTCAGGCTACGAGCAGTACTTC; CDR3: CASSLELARESGYEQYF
V: TRBV10-3; size: -; D: TRBD2; J: TRBJ2-3; DNA: TGTGCCACCTCGAGCGGGAAGTGGGGCACAGATACGCAGTATTTT; CDR3: CATSSGKWGTDTQYF
V: TRBV28; size: few; D: -; J: TRBJ1-1; DNA: TGTGCCAGCAGCCTACAGGGCAAAGCTTTCTTT; CDR3: CASSLQGKAFF
V: TRBV5-1; size: -; D: -; J: TRBJ2-5; DNA: TGCGCCAGCAGCTACCGACAGACTACCCAAGAGACCCAGTACTTC; CDR3: CASSYRQTTQETQYF
V: TRBV19; size: -; D: TRBD2; J: TRBJ2-3; DNA: TGTGCCAGTAGTGCCGCTAGCGGGAGGACAGATACGCAGTATTTT; CDR3: CASSAASGRTDTQYF
V: TRBV19; size: -; D: -; J: TRBJ2-1; DNA: TGTGCCAGTAGTCACAGGTACAATGAGCAGTTCTTC; CDR3: CASSHRYNEQFF